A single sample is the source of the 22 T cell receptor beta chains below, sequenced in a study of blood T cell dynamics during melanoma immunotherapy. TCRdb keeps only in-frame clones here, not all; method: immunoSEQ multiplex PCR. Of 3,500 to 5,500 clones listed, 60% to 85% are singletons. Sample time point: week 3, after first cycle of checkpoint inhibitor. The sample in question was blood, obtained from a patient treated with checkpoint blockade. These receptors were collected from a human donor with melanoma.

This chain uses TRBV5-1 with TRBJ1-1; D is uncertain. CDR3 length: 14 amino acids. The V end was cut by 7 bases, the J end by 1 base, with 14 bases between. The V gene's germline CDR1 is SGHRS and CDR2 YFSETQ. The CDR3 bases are TGCGCCAGCGAGTCTGGAACGACGAACACTGAAGCTTTCTTT. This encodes CASESGTTNTEAFF.

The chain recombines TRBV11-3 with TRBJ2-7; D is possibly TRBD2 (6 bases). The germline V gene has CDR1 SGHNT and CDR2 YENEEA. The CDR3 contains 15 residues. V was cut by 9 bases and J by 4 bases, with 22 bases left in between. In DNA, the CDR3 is TGTGCCAGTAGTATCACCTCGGGGGTCGGATACGAGCAGTACTTC. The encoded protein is CASSITSGVGYEQYF.

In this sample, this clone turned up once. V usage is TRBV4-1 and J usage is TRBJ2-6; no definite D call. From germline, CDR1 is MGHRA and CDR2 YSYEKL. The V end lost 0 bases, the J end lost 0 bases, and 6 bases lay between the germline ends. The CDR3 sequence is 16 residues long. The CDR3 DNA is TGCGCCAGCAGCCAAGATCTGGGCTCTGGGGCCAACGTCCTGACTTTC. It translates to CASSQDLGSGANVLTF.

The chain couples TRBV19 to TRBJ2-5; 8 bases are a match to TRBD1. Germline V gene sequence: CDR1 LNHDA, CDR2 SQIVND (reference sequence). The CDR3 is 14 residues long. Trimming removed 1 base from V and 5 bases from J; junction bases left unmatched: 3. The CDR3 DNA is TGTGCCAGTAGTATAGGACAGGGGACGGAGACCCAGTACTTC. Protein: CASSIGQGTETQYF. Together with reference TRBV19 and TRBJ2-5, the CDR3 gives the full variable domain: DGGITQSPKYLFRKEGQNVTLSCEQNLNHDAMYWYRQDPGQGLRLIYYSQIVNDFQKGDIAEGYSVSREKKESFPLTVTSAQKNPTAFYLCASSIGQGTETQYFGPGTRLLVL.

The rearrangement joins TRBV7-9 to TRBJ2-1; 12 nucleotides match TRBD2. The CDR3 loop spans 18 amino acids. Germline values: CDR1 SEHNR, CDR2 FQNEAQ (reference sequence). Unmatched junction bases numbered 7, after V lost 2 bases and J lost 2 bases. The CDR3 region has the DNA TGTGCCAGCAGCTTAAGAACTAGCGGGGGGCCCACCTACAATGAGCAGTTCTTC. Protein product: CASSLRTSGGPTYNEQFF.

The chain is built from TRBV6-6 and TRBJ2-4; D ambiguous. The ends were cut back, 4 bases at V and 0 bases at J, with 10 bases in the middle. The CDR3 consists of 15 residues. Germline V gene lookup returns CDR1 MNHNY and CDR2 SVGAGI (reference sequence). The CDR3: CASSLPGVAKNIQYF. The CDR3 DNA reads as TGTGCCAGCAGTTTGCCCGGAGTAGCCAAAAACATTCAGTACTTC.

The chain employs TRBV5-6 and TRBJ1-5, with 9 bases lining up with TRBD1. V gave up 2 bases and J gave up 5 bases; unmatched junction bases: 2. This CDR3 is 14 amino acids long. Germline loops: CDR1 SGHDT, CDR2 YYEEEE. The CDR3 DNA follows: TGTGCCAGCAGCTTCAGACAGGGGGATCAGCCCCAGCATTTT. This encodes CASSFRQGDQPQHF.

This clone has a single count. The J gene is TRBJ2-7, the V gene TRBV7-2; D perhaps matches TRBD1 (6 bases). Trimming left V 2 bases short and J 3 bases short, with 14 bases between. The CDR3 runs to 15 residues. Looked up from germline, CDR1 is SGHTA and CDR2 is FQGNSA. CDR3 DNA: TGTGCCAGCAGCTTAAAATCCACGGACAGCTACGAGCAGTACTTC. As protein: CASSLKSTDSYEQYF.

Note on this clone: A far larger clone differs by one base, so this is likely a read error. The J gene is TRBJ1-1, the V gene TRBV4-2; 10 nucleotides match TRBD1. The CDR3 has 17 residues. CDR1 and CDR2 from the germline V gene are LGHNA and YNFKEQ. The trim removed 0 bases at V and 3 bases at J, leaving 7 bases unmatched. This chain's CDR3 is CASSQDWGQGTDTEAFF. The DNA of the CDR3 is TGTGCCAGCAGCCAAGATTGGGGACAGGGGACGGACACTGAAGCTTTCTTT.

DNA for the CDR3: TGTGCCAGCAGCCGGACTAGTCAATCCGATGAGCAGTTCTTC. This codes for CASSRTSQSDEQFF. The chain joins TRBV4-2 to TRBJ2-1; 7 bases line up with TRBD2. Germline V gene lookup returns CDR1 LGHNA and CDR2 YNFKEQ. The CDR3 is 14 residues long. Germline trimming cut 4 bases from V and 8 bases from J; bases unmatched to any gene: 8.

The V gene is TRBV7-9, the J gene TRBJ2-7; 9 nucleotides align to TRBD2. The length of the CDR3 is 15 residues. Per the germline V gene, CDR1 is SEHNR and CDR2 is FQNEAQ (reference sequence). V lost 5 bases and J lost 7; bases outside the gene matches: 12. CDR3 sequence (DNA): TGTGCCAGCAGCCCAACCGGACTAGCGCTGGGGGAGCAGTACTTC. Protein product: CASSPTGLALGEQYF.

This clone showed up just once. CDR3 coding DNA: TGTGCCAGCGGTACCTCTGGGGCCAACGTCCTGACTTTC. This codes for CASGTSGANVLTF. The chain combines TRBV2 with TRBJ2-6, with no clear D. Trimming removed 8 bases at V and 0 bases at J, with 5 bases between. The V gene's germline CDR1 is SNHLY and CDR2 FYNNEI. CDR3 length: 13 residues.

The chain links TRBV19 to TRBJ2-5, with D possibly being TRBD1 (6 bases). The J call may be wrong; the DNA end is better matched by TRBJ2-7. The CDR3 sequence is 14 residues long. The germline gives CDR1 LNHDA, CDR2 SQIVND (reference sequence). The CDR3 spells CASTRGSSSYEQYF. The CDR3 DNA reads TGTGCCAGTACTAGGGGGTCAAGCTCCTACGAGCAGTACTTC.

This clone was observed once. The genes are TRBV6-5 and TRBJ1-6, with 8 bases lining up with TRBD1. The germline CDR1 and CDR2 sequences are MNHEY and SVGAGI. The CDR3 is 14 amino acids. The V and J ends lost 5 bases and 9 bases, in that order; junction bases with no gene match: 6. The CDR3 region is CASSPGQEGSPLHF. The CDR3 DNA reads TGTGCCAGCAGTCCGGGACAGGAGGGTTCACCCCTCCACTTT.

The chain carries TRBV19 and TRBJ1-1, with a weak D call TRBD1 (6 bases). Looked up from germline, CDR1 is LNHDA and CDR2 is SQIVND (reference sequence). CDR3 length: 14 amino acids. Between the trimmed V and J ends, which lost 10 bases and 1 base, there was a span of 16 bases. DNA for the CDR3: TGTGCCACCAAAGTAGGGGGGGCGAACACTGAAGCTTTCTTT. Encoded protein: CATKVGGANTEAFF.

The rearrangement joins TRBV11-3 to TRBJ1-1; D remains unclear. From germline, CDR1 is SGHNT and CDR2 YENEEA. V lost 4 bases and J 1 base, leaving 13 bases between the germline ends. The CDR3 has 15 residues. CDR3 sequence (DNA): TGTGCCAGCAGCTCAAGGAGGGCGGGGAACACTGAAGCTTTCTTT. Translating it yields CASSSRRAGNTEAFF.

CDR3 in DNA: TGTGCCAGCAGTCAAACCCCCTATGGCTACACCTTC. Residues: CASSQTPYGYTF. The genes are TRBV2 and TRBJ1-2; D call uncertain. CDR3 length: 12 amino acids. Germline V gene lookup returns CDR1 SNHLY and CDR2 FYNNEI. V was cut by 5 bases and J by 4 bases, with 8 bases left in between. The full variable domain, in which reference TRBV2 and TRBJ1-2 provide the parts outside the CDR3, is EPEVTQTPSHQVTQMGQEVILRCVPISNHLYFYWYRQILGQKVEFLVSFYNNEISEKSEIFDDQFSVERPDGSNFTLKIRSTKLEDSAMYFCASSQTPYGYTFGSGTRLTVV.

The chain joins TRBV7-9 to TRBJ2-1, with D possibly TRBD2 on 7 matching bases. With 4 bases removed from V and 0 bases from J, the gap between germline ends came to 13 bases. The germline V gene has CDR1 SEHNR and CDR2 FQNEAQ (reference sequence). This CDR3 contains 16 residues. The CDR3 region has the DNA TGTGCCAGCAGCTCCCTAGGGGGGGGCTCCTACAATGAGCAGTTCTTC. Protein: CASSSLGGGSYNEQFF.

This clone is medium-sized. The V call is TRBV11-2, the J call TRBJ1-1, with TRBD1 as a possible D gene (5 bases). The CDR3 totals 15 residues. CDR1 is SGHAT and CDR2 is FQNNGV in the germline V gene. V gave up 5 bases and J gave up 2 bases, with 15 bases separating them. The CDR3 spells CASSPRDRINTEAFF. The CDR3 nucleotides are TGTGCCAGCAGCCCCCGGGACCGGATAAACACTGAAGCTTTCTTT.

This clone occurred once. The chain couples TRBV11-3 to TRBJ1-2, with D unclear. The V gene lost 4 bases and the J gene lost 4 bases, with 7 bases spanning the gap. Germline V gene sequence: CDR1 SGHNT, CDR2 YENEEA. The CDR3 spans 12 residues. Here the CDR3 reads CASSSPTYGYTF. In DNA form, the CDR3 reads TGTGCCAGCAGCTCCCCGACCTATGGCTACACCTTC.

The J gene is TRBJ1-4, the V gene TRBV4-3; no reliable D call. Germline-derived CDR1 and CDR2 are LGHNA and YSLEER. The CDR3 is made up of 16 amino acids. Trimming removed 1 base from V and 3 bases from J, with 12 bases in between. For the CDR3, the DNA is TGCGCCAGCAGCCAAGGCCCCCGGGGTCCTAATGAAAAACTGTTTTTT. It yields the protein CASSQGPRGPNEKLFF.

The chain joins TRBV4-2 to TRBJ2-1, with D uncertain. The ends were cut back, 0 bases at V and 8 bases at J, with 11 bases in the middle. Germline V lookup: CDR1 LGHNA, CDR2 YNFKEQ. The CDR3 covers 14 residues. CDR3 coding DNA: TGTGCCAGCAGCCAAGACGTTGACCGGGATGAGCAGTTCTTC. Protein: CASSQDVDRDEQFF.